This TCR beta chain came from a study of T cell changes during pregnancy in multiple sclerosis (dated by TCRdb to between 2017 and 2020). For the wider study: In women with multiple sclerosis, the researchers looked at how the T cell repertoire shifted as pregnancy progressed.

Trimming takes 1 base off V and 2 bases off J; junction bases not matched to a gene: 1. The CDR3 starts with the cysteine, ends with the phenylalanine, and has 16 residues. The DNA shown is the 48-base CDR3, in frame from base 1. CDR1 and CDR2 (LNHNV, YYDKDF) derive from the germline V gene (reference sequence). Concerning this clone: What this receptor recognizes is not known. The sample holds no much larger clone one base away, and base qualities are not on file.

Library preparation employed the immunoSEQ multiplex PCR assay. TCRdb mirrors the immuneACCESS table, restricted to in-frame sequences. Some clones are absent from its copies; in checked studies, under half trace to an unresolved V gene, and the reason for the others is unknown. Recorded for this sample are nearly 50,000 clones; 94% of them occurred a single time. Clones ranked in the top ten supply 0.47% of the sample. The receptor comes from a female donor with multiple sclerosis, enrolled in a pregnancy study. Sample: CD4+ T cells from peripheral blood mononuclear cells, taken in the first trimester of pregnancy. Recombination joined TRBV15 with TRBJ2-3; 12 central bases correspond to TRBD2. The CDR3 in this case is CATSRGTSGATDTQYF. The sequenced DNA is TGTGCCACCAGCAGAGGGACTAGCGGGGCCACAGATACGCAGTATTTT.